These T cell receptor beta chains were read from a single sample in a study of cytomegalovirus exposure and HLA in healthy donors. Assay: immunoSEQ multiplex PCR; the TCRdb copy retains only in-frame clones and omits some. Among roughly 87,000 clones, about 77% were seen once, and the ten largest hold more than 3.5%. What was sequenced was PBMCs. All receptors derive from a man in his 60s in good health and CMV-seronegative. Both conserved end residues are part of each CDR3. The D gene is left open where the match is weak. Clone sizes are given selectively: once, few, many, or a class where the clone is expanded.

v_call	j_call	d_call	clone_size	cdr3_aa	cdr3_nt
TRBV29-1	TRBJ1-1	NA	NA	CSADRNTEAFF	TGCAGCGCCGACAGGAACACTGAAGCTTTCTTT
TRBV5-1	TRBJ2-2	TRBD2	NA	CASSLSPAGGNTGELFF	TGCGCCAGCAGCTTGTCCCCAGCGGGGGGAAACACCGGGGAGCTGTTTTTT
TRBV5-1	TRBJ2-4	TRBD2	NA	CASSARLGGNIQYF	TGCGCCAGCAGCGCACGTCTGGGAGGGAACATTCAGTACTTC
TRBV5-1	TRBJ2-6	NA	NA	CASRPSAGQTGANVLTF	TGCGCCAGCAGGCCCTCGGCGGGTCAAACTGGGGCCAACGTCCTGACTTTC
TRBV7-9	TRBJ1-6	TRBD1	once	CSSSLGTGDNSPLHF	TGTTCCAGCAGCTTAGGGACAGGCGATAATTCACCCCTCCACTTT
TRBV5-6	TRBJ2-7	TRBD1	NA	CASSFEVRGRYEQYF	TGTGCCAGCAGCTTTGAGGTGAGGGGGCGGTACGAGCAGTACTTC
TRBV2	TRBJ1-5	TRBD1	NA	CASSSGGTYSNQPQHF	TGTGCCAGCAGTTCAGGGGGCACATATAGCAATCAGCCCCAGCATTTT
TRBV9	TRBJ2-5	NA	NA	CASQGGEETQYF	TGTGCCAGTCAGGGGGGTGAGGAGACCCAGTACTTC
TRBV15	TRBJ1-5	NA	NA	CATSRDKGSNQPQHF	TGTGCCACCAGCAGAGATAAGGGGAGCAATCAGCCCCAGCATTTT
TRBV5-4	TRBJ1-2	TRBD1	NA	CASSLVAGGLGGYTF	TGTGCCAGCAGCTTGGTGGCAGGGGGTCTCGGTGGCTACACCTTC
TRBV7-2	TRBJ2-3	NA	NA	CASSLSLREFHTDTQYF	TGTGCCAGCAGCTTATCCCTCCGAGAGTTCCACACAGATACGCAGTATTTT
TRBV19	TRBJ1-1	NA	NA	CASSQGSNTEAFF	TGTGCCAGTAGTCAGGGATCGAACACTGAAGCTTTCTTT
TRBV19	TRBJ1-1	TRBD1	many	CASSSGTARTEAFF	TGTGCCAGTAGCTCTGGGACAGCCCGCACTGAAGCTTTCTTT
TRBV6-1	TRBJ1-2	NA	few	CASTVDRSFFGYTF	TGTGCCAGCACTGTCGACAGATCATTCTTTGGCTACACCTTC
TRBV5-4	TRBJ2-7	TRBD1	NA	CASSNRTGYEQYF	TGTGCCAGCAGCAACAGGACAGGTTACGAGCAGTACTTC
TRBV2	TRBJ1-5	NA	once	CASSAGFGNQPQHF	TGTGCCAGCAGTGCAGGGTTTGGCAATCAGCCCCAGCATTTT
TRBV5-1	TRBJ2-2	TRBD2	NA	CASSLASGGSHVGELFF	TGCGCCAGCAGCTTGGCTAGCGGGGGATCTCACGTCGGGGAGCTGTTTTTT
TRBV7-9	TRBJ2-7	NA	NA	CASSFQGNFYEQYF	TGTGCCAGCAGCTTTCAGGGAAACTTTTACGAGCAGTACTTC
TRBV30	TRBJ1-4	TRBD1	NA	CAWSHRGNEKLFF	TGTGCCTGGAGTCACAGGGGTAATGAAAAACTGTTTTTT